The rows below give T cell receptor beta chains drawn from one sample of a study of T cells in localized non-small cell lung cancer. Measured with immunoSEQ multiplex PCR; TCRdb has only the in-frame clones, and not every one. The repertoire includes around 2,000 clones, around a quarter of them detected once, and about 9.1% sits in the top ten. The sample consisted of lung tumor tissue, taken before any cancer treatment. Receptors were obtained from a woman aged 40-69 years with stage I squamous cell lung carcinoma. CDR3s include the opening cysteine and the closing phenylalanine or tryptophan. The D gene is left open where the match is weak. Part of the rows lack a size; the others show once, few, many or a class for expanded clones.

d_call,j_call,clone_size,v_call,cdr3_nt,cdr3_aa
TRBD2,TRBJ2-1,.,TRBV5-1,TGCGCCAGCAGCTTGACGCCCAGGTCGGGACTAGCGGGAGGTGAGCAGTTCTTC,CASSLTPRSGLAGGEQFF
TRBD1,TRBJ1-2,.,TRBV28,TGTGCCAGCAGTTCCGGGACAGCGTTAAACTATGGCTACACCTTC,CASSSGTALNYGYTF
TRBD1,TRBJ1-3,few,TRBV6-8,TGTGCCAGCAGAGAATCACAGGGGGTGGCGTTCTCTGGAAACACCATATATTTT,CASRESQGVAFSGNTIYF
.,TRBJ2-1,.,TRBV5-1,TGCGCCAGCAGCCCGGAAGGGCAGCTTCCCCATGAGCAGTTCTTC,CASSPEGQLPHEQFF
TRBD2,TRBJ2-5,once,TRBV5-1,TGCGCCAGCGGACCAGCGGGGGGAGGGCAAGAGACCCAGTACTTC,CASGPAGGGQETQYF
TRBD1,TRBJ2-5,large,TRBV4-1,TGCGCCAGCAGCCTCCCCGAGACAGGGAACCAAGAGACCCAGTACTTC,CASSLPETGNQETQYF
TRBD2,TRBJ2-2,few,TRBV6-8,TGTGCCAGCAGTTCCCCCGCTAGCGGGAGTGGCAATACCGGGGAGCTGTTTTTT,CASSSPASGSGNTGELFF
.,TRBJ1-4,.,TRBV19,TGTGCCAGTAGTATTTACCGGGACAAGGGTGGGACTAATGAAAAACTGTTTTTT,CASSIYRDKGGTNEKLFF
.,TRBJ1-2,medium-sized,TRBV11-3,TGTGCCAGCAGCCGATCGGGGTCTGGTTATGGCTACACCTTC,CASSRSGSGYGYTF
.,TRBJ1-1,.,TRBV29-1,TGCAGCGGGGGGGAAGGGGACACTGAAGCTTTCTTT,CSGGEGDTEAFF
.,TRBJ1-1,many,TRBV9,TGTGCCAGCGGGGGAACAGGGTTAGTAGCTTTCTTT,CASGGTGLVAFF
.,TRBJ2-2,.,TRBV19,TGTGCCAGTAGTTTGCAGGGGTGGTACACCGGGGAGCTGTTTTTT,CASSLQGWYTGELFF
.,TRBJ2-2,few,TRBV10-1,TGCGCCAGCAGTCTCGGCACCGGGGAGCTGTTTTTT,CASSLGTGELFF
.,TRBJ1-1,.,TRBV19,TGTGCCAGTAGTCGCGAACAGGGCATGAACACTGAAGCTTTCTTT,CASSREQGMNTEAFF
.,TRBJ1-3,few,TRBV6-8,TGTGCCAGCAGTTACTCAGGCACGAACCCCTCTGGAAACACCATATATTTT,CASSYSGTNPSGNTIYF
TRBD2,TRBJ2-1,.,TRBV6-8,TGTGCCAGCAGAAACCTGGGACTAGCGAGTGGTGAGCAGTTCTTC,CASRNLGLASGEQFF
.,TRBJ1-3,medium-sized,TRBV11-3,TGTGCCAGCAGCTTAGTCTCCAACTCTGGAAACACCATATATTTT,CASSLVSNSGNTIYF
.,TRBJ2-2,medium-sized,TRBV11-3,TGTGCCAGCAGCCCTGGACAGAACACCGGGGAGCTGTTTTTT,CASSPGQNTGELFF
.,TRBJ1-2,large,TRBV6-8,TGTGCCAGCTTACAGGGTGGGAACTATGGCTACACCTTC,CASLQGGNYGYTF
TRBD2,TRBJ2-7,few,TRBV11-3,TGTGCCAGCAGCTTAGTTTCGGCTAGCGGGAACTACGAGCAGTACTTC,CASSLVSASGNYEQYF
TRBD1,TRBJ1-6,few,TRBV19,TGTGCCAGTAGTATAGATTATGGGACAGGGGAATCACCCCTCCACTTT,CASSIDYGTGESPLHF
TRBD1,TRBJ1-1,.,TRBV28,TGTGCCAGCAGGCCCGGGACAGGGTCTGAAGCTTTCTTT,CASRPGTGSEAFF